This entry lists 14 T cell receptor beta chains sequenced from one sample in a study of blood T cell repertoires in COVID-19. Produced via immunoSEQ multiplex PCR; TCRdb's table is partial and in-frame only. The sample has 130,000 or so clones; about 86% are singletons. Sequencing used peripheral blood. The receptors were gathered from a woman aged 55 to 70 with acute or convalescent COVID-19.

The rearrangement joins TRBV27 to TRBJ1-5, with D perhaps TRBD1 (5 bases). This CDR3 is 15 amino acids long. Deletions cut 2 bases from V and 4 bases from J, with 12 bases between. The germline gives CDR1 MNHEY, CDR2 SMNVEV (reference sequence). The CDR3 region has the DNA TGTGCCAGCAGTTTAGGGGCCCCGAGGAATCAGCCCCAGCATTTT. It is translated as CASSLGAPRNQPQHF.

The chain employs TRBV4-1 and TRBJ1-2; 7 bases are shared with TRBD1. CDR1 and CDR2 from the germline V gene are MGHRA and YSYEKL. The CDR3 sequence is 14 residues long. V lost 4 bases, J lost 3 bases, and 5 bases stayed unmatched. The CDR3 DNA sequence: TGCGCCAGCAGCCGCGGACAGGAGTACTATGGCTACACCTTC. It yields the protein CASSRGQEYYGYTF.

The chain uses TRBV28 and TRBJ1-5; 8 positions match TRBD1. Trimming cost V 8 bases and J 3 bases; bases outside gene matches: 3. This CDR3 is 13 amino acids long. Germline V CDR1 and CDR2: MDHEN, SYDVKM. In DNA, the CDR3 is TGTGCCAGCGCAGGGGGCACCAATCAGCCCCAGCATTTT. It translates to CASAGGTNQPQHF.

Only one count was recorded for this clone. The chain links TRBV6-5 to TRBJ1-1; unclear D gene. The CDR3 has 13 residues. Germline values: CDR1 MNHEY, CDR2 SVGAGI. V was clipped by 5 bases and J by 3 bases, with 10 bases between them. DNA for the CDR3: TGTGCCAGCAGTAGGAGCGAGGACACTGAAGCTTTCTTT. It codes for CASSRSEDTEAFF.

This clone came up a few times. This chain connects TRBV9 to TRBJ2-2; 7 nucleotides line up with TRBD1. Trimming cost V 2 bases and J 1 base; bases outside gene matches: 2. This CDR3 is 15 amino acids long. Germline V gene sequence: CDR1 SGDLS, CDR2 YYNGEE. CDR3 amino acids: CASSVRGRNTGELFF. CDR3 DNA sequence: TGTGCCAGCAGCGTGAGGGGGCGGAACACCGGGGAGCTGTTTTTT.

This CDR3 is CASSSEGYGYTF. The CDR3 DNA follows: TGCGCCAGCAGCTCCGAGGGCTATGGCTACACCTTC. The chain recombines TRBV5-1 with TRBJ1-2, with D unresolved. The CDR3 totals 12 residues. Germline assignment: CDR1 SGHRS and CDR2 YFSETQ. The V and J ends lost 3 bases and 4 bases respectively, with 7 bases between them. Filled out from reference TRBV5-1 and TRBJ1-2, the complete variable domain reads KAGVTQTPRYLIKTRGQQVTLSCSPISGHRSVSWYQQTPGQGLQFLFEYFSETQRNKGNFPGRFSGRQFSNSRSEMNVSTLELGDSALYLCASSSEGYGYTFGSGTRLTVV.

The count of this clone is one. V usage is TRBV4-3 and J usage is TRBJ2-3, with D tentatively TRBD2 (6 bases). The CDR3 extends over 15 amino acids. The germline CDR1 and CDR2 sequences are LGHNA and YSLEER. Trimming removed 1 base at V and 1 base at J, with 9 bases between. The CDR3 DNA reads TGCGCCAGCAGCCAAGTAGGCGGGGGCACAGATACGCAGTATTTT. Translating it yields CASSQVGGGTDTQYF.

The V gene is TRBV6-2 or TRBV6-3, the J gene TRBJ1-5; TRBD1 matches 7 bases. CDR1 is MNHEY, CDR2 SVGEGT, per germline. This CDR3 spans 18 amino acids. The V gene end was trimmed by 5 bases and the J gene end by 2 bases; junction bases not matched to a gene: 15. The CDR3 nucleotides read TGTGCCAGCAGTGTCCGAGGTCGGACAGGATTTCGCAATCAGCCCCAGCATTTT. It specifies CASSVRGRTGFRNQPQHF.

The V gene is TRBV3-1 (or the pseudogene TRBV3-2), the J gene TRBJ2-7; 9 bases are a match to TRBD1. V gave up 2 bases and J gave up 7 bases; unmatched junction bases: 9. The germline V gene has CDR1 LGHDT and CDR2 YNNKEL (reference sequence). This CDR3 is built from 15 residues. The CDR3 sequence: CASSQLYRGPKEQYF. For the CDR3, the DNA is TGTGCCAGCAGCCAACTCTACAGGGGGCCGAAAGAGCAGTACTTC.

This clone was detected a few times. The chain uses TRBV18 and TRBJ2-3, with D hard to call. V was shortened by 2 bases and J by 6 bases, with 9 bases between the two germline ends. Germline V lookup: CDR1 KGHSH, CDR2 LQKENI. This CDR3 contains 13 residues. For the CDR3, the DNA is TGTGCCAGCTCACCAGACTCTAGGGATACGCAGTATTTT. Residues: CASSPDSRDTQYF. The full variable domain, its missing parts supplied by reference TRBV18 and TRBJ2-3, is NAGVMQNPRHLVRRRGQEARLRCSPMKGHSHVYWYRQLPEEGLKFMVYLQKENIIDESGMPKERFSAEFPKEGPSILRIQQVVRGDSAAYFCASSPDSRDTQYFGPGTRLTVL.

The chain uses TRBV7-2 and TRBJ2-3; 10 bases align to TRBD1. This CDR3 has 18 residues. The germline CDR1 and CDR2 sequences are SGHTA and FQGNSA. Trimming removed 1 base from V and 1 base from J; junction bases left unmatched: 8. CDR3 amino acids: CASSLDPPGTGGTDTQYF. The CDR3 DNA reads TGTGCCAGCAGCTTAGACCCCCCCGGGACAGGGGGCACAGATACGCAGTATTTT. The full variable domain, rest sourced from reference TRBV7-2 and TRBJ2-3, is GAGVSQSPSNKVTEKGKDVELRCDPISGHTALYWYRQSLGQGLEFLIYFQGNSAPDKSGLPSDRFSAERTGGSVSTLTIQRTQQEDSAVYLCASSLDPPGTGGTDTQYFGPGTRLTVL.

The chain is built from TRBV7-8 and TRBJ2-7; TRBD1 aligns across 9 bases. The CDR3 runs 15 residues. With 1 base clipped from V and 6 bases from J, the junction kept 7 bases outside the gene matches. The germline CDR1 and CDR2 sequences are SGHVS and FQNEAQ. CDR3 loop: CASSLGQGDVREQYF. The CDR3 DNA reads TGTGCCAGCAGCTTAGGACAGGGGGACGTCCGCGAGCAGTACTTC.

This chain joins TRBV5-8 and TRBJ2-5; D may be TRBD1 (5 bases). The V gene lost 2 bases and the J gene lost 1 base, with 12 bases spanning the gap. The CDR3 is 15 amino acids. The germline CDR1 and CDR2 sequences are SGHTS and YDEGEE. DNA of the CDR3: TGTGCCAGCAGCTTACGACAGAGCCTCCAAGAGACCCAGTACTTC. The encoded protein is CASSLRQSLQETQYF.

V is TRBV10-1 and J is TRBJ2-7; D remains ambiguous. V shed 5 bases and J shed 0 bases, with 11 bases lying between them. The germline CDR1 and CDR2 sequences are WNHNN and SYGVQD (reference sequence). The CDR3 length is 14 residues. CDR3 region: CASSPRKNSYEQYF. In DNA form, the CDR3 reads TGCGCCAGCAGTCCCAGGAAAAACTCCTACGAGCAGTACTTC.